This passage covers 3 T cell receptor beta chains from one sample sequenced in a study of T cells in Graves' hyperthyroidism and ophthalmopathy. What was amplified from RNA transcripts were TCR beta CDR3 regions. The study used the HTBI primer set for a first-round RT-PCR of the TCR CDR3. MiXCR, applied by TCRdb to the multiplex PCR reads, yields one record per CDR3 protein. This sample has around 420,000 distinct CDR3 sequences, with around 13% found just once. The specimen sequenced was blood. The receptors shown here come from a woman aged 18 to 35 with Graves' hyperthyroidism.

J is TRBJ1-5 and V is TRBV20-1, with D perhaps matching TRBD1 (6 bases). V gave up 5 bases and J gave up 3 bases, with 14 bases separating them. Germline V gene data show CDR1 as DFQATT and CDR2 as SNEGSKA (reference sequence). This CDR3 has 14 residues. This CDR3 is CSAAQGTPNQPQHF. The CDR3 DNA reads TGCAGTGCTGCCCAGGGGACCCCCAATCAGCCCCAGCATTTT.

Notes on this clonotype: A much larger clone differs from this one at a single base, so this may be a read error. V and J are TRBV7-9 and TRBJ1-1; TRBD1 is a possible D gene (6 bases). CDR1 and CDR2 from the germline V gene are SEHNR and FQNEAQ (reference sequence). The CDR3 spans 14 residues. Trimming left V 8 bases short and J 0 bases short, with 13 bases between. The CDR3 is CASEGQSMNTEAFF. In DNA, the CDR3 is TGTGCCAGCGAAGGACAGAGCATGAACACTGAAGCTTTCTTT. The full variable domain, completed using reference TRBV7-9 and TRBJ1-1, is DTGVSQNPRHKITKRGQNVTFRCDPISEHNRLYWYRQTLGQGPEFLTYFQNEAQLEKSRLLSDRFSAERPKGSFSTLEIQRTEQGDSAMYLCASEGQSMNTEAFFGQGTRLTVV.

In its sample, this clonotype was seen many times. The chain employs TRBV10-3 and TRBJ1-1, with TRBD1 matching over 7 bases. Losses at the gene ends were 0 bases for V and 8 bases for J; bases not matched to a gene: 6. CDR3 size: 14 residues. Germline V lookup: CDR1 ENHRY, CDR2 SYGVKD. CDR3 protein: CAISESGQTWEAFF. CDR3 sequence (DNA): TGTGCCATCAGTGAGTCGGGACAGACTTGGGAAGCTTTCTTT.